Given below is one T cell receptor beta chain in context. The data derive from a study of control samples from healthy donors and cancer patients. Profiled with immunoSEQ multiplex PCR; TCRdb holds only in-frame clones, not every one. The sample contains approximately 150,000 clones, around 88% of which appear only once. Sequenced material: blood. This TCR derives from a young man in good health.

The CDR3 nucleotides are TGTGCCAGCAGGCGCCACAGGGGGCTTTCGTCTGAAGCTTTCTTT. Its protein product is CASRRHRGLSSEAFF. The chain is built from TRBV28 and TRBJ1-1; TRBD1 matches at 9 bases. With 6 bases clipped from V and 6 bases from J, the junction kept 11 bases outside the gene matches. The CDR3 totals 15 residues. In germline, CDR1 is MDHEN, CDR2 SYDVKM.